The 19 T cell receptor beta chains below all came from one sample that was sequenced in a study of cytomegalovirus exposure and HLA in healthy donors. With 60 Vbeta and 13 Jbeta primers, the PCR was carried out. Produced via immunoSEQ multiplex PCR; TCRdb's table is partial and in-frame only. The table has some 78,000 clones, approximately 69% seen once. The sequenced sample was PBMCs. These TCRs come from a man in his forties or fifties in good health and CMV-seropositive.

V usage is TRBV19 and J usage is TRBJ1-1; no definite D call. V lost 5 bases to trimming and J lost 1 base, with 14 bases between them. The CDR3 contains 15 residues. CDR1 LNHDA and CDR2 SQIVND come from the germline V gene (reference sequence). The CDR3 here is CASSLRRAANTEAFF. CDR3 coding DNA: TGTGCCAGTAGTCTCCGGAGAGCAGCGAACACTGAAGCTTTCTTT. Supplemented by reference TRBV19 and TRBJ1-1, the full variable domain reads DGGITQSPKYLFRKEGQNVTLSCEQNLNHDAMYWYRQDPGQGLRLIYYSQIVNDFQKGDIAEGYSVSREKKESFPLTVTSAQKNPTAFYLCASSLRRAANTEAFFGQGTRLTVV.

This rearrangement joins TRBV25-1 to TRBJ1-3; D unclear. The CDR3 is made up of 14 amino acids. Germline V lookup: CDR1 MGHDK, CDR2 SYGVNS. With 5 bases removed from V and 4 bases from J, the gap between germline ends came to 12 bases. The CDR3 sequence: CASSFWTSGNTIYF. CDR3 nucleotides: TGTGCCAGCAGTTTTTGGACTTCAGGAAACACCATATATTTT.

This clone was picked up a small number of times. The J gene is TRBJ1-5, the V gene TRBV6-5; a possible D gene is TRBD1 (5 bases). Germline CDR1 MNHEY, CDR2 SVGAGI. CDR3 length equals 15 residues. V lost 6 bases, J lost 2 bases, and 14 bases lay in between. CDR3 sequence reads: CASSPQEPRNQPQHF. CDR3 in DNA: TGTGCCAGCAGCCCACAGGAGCCTCGCAATCAGCCCCAGCATTTT.

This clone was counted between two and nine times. The CDR3 reads CASSLPLANYGYTF. DNA of the CDR3: TGCGCCAGCAGCTTGCCCTTAGCTAACTATGGCTACACCTTC. V usage is TRBV5-1 and J usage is TRBJ1-2; no clear D gene. This CDR3 region has 14 residues. Germline-derived CDR1 and CDR2 are SGHRS and YFSETQ. Trimming shortened V by 1 base and J by 0 bases, and 7 bases separated the two germline ends.

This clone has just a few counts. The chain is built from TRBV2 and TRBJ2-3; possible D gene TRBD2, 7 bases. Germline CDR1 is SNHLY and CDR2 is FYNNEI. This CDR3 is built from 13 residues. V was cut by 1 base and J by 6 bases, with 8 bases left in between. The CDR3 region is CASSEEGGDTQYF. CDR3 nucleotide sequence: TGTGCCAGCAGTGAAGAGGGGGGGGATACGCAGTATTTT. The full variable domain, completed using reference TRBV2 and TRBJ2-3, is EPEVTQTPSHQVTQMGQEVILRCVPISNHLYFYWYRQILGQKVEFLVSFYNNEISEKSEIFDDQFSVERPDGSNFTLKIRSTKLEDSAMYFCASSEEGGDTQYFGPGTRLTVL.

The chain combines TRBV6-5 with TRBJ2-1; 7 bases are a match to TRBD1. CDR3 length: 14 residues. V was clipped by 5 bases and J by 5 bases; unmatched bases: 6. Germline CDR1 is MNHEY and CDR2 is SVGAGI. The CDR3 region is CASSRGQEDNEQFF. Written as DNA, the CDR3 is TGTGCCAGCAGTCGCGGACAGGAAGACAATGAGCAGTTCTTC.

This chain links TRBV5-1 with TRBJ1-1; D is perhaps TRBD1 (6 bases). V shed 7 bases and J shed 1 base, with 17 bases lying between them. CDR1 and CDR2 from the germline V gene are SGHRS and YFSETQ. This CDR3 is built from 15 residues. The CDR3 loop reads CASRSWTEENTEAFF. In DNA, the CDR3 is TGCGCCAGCCGATCCTGGACAGAAGAGAACACTGAAGCTTTCTTT.

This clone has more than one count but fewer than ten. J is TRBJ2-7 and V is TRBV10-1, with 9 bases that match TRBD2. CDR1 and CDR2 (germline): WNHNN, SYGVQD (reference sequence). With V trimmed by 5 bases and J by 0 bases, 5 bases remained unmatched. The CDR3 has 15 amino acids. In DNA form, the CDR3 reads TGCGCCAGCAGTCCCCTTAGCGGGGGCTCCTACGAGCAGTACTTC. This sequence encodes CASSPLSGGSYEQYF.

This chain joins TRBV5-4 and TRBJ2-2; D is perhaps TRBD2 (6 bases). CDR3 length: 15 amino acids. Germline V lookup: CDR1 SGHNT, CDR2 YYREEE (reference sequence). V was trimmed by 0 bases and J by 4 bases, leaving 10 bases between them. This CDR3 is CASSLDGGGTGELFF. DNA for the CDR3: TGTGCCAGCAGCTTGGACGGGGGTGGCACCGGGGAGCTGTTTTTT.

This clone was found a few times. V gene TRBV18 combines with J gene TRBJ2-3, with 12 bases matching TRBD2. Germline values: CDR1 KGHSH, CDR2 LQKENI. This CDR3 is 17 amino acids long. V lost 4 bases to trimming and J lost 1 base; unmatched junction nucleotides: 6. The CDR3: CASSRSPSGRGTDTQYF. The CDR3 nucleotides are TGTGCCAGCTCACGGAGCCCTAGCGGGAGGGGCACAGATACGCAGTATTTT.

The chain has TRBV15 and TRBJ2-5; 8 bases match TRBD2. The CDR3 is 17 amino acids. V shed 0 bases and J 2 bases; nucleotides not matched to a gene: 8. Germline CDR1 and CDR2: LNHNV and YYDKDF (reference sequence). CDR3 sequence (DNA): TGTGCCACCAGCAGAGATCGAAGCGGGAGCAGGCAAGAGACCCAGTACTTC. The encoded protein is CATSRDRSGSRQETQYF.

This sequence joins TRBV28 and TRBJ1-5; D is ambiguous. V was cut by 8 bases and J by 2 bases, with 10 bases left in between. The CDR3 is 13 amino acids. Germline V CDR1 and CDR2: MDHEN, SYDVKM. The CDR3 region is CASRSSGNQPQHF. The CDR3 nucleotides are TGTGCCAGCCGGTCGAGCGGCAATCAGCCCCAGCATTTT.

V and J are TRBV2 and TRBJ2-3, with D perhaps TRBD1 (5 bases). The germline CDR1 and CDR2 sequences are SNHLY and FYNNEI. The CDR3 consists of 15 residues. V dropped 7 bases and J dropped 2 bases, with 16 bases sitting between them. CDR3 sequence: CASKGTRALTDTQYF. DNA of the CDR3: TGTGCCAGCAAAGGTACCAGGGCCCTCACAGATACGCAGTATTTT. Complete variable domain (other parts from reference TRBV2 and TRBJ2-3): EPEVTQTPSHQVTQMGQEVILRCVPISNHLYFYWYRQILGQKVEFLVSFYNNEISEKSEIFDDQFSVERPDGSNFTLKIRSTKLEDSAMYFCASKGTRALTDTQYFGPGTRLTVL.

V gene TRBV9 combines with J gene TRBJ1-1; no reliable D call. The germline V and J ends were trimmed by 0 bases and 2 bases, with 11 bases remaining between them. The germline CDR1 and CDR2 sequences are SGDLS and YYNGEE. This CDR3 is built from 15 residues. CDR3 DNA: TGTGCCAGCAGCGTAGTCTCCACGGGAAACACTGAAGCTTTCTTT. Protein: CASSVVSTGNTEAFF.

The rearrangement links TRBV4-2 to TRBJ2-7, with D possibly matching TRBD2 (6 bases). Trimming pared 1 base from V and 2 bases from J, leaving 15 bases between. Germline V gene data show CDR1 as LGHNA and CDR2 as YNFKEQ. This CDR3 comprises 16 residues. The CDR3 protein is CASSQGVDGGTYEQYF. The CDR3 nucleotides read TGTGCCAGCAGCCAAGGCGTTGACGGGGGAACCTACGAGCAGTACTTC.

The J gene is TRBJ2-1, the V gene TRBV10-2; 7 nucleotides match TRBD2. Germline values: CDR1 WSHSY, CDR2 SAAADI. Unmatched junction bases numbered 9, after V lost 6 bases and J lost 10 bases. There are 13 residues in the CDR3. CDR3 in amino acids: CASRASGDQEQFF. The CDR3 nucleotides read TGCGCCAGCAGGGCTAGCGGAGACCAGGAGCAGTTCTTC.

The CDR3 reads CASSLAGASGEQFF. CDR3 DNA sequence: TGTGCCAGCAGTCTAGCGGGAGCTTCAGGTGAGCAGTTCTTC. The genes are TRBV6-1 and TRBJ2-1; 10 bases line up with TRBD2. Germline V gives CDR1 MNHNS, CDR2 SASEGT. V lost 5 bases, J lost 9 bases, and 7 bases stayed unmatched. CDR3 size: 14 residues.

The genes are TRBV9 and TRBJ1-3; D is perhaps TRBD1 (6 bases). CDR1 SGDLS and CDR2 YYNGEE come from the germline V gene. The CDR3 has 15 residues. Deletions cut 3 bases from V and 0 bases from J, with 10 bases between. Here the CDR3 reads CASSGQARSGNTIYF. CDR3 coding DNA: TGTGCCAGCAGCGGACAGGCGCGCTCTGGAAACACCATATATTTT.

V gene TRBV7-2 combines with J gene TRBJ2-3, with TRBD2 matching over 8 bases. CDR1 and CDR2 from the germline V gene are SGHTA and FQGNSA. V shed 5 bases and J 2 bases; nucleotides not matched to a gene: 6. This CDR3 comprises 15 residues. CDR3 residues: CASSQKAGDTDTQYF. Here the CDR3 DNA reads TGTGCCAGCAGCCAGAAAGCGGGGGACACAGATACGCAGTATTTT.